This note documents a single TCR beta chain sequence. Germline CDR1 LNHDA, CDR2 SQIVND (reference sequence). This CDR3 spans 15 amino acids. Trimming took 3 bases from V and 4 from J; bases not matched to a gene: 5. The data derive from a study of blood T cell repertoires in COVID-19. The data were produced by immunoSEQ multiplex PCR, yet TCRdb's version contains in-frame clones alone and is incomplete. The repertoire holds 250,000 to 350,000 clones, with 85% as singletons. Participants reported their clinical history, and cohort assignment relied on those reports. Donors of Cohort 3 who recovered were those that had two negative PCRs, clearance, or symptom resolution.

This clonotype was sampled from a woman between 50 and 59 years old who had recovered from COVID-19. The chain joins TRBV19 to TRBJ1-5; 8 bases match TRBD1. Specimen: PBMCs or T cells enriched from blood (not recorded which). The CDR3 reads CASSIRDRGNQPQHF. The CDR3 DNA sequence: TGTGCCAGTAGTATTCGAGACAGGGGTAATCAGCCCCAGCATTTT.